In this sample, the clone carrying this T cell receptor (beta chain) turned up many times. Its antigen is undetermined. TCRdb fed the 5' RACE reads into MiXCR, producing one record per CDR3 protein. The table records more than 250,000 distinct CDR3 sequences, 9.5% to 13% of them present only once. The CDR3 has 15 residues. Germline-derived CDR1 and CDR2 are SGDLS and YYNGEE. Losses at the gene ends were 6 bases for V and 0 bases for J; bases not matched to a gene: 6. This sample was included in a study of CD8 T cells in ankylosing spondylitis. Whole-study results and caveats: It was reported that disease-linked clones were significantly enriched in matched ankylosing spondylitis synovial fluid.

Specimen: blood, either unsorted or a sorted T cell fraction (not recorded which). The genes are TRBV9 and TRBJ1-3; 7 nucleotides match TRBD1. The sequence was collected from a female donor with ankylosing spondylitis or in good health (not recorded which). The CDR3 nucleotides read TGTGCCAGCACGGATGGGGACAGCTCTGGAAACACCATATATTTT. The encoded protein is CASTDGDSSGNTIYF.